The 30 T cell receptor beta chains below all came from one sample that was sequenced in a study of blood T cell repertoires in COVID-19. Assay used: immunoSEQ multiplex PCR; TCRdb lists only in-frame clones, some missing. The sample shows around 330,000 clones, 85% of them seen only once. Sequenced input: PBMCs or T cells enriched from blood (not recorded which). All receptors derive from a woman in her thirties who had been exposed to COVID-19.

The rearrangement uses TRBV4-3 and TRBJ2-5; the D gene is possibly TRBD1 (5 bases). This CDR3 is built from 16 residues. Trimming removed 1 base at V and 4 bases at J, with 16 bases between. CDR1 is LGHNA, CDR2 YSLEER, per germline. The CDR3 DNA sequence: TGCGCCAGCAGCCAAGGCCAGCTAGGGGCTCTAGAGACCCAGTACTTC. Translated, it gives CASSQGQLGALETQYF.

The J gene is TRBJ2-1, the V gene TRBV7-3; D perhaps matches TRBD2 (5 bases). Trimming left V 1 base short and J 6 bases short, with 22 bases between. Germline values: CDR1 SGHTA, CDR2 FQGTGA. CDR3 size: 18 residues. The CDR3 loop is CASSLSVPQVTRGNEQFF. As DNA, the CDR3 is TGTGCCAGCAGCTTAAGTGTCCCCCAGGTTACTAGAGGCAATGAGCAGTTCTTC.

The gene calls are TRBV11-1 and TRBJ1-4; tentatively, D is TRBD1 (5 bases). CDR3 length: 15 amino acids. Trimming removed 5 bases at V and 8 bases at J, with 18 bases between. CDR1 SGHAT and CDR2 FQDESV come from the germline V gene (reference sequence). DNA for the CDR3: TGTGCCAGCAGCCGCACCGGGCCCCAGGGAGAAAAACTGTTTTTT. Protein: CASSRTGPQGEKLFF.

The chain joins TRBV24-1 to TRBJ2-3; possibly TRBD2 for D (5 bases). This CDR3 region has 14 residues. Germline V gives CDR1 KGHDR, CDR2 SFDVKD. Trimming shortened V by 3 bases and J by 4 bases, and 10 bases separated the two germline ends. The DNA of the CDR3 is TGTGCCACCAGTGATAGAGGGTCAGCAGATACGCAGTATTTT. This translates into CATSDRGSADTQYF.

This chain connects TRBV25-1 to TRBJ1-1; 8 positions agree with TRBD1. Germline values: CDR1 MGHDK, CDR2 SYGVNS. Losses at the gene ends were 5 bases for V and 11 bases for J; bases not matched to a gene: 16. The CDR3 runs to 15 residues. Written as DNA, the CDR3 is TGTGCCAGCAGTTACTTCCGAGGACAGGGAGCCGGGGCTTTCTTT. This gives the protein CASSYFRGQGAGAFF.

This clone was observed a handful of times. The V and J genes are TRBV28 and TRBJ1-2, with TRBD1 matching 9 bases. V lost 5 bases to trimming and J lost 2 bases; unmatched junction nucleotides: 3. Per germline, CDR1 MDHEN and CDR2 SYDVKM. The CDR3 loop spans 14 amino acids. The CDR3 reads CASSQDRGNYGYTF. The CDR3, as DNA: TGTGCCAGCAGTCAGGACAGGGGAAACTATGGCTACACCTTC.

The chain recombines TRBV21-1 with TRBJ2-4; the table gives TRBD2 as D, unverified against the DNA. TRBV21-1 is annotated as a pseudogene. There are 20 residues in the CDR3. The CDR3 nucleotides are TGTGCCGGCATACCGAGGAGTTGTTGGGTGAAGAAACTAGCCAAAAACATTCAGTACTTC. It specifies CAGIPRSCWVKKLAKNIQYF.

This clone was seen a handful of times. V and J are TRBV24-1 and TRBJ2-3; D may be TRBD1 (6 bases). The V end lost 0 bases, the J end lost 0 bases, and 24 bases lay between the germline ends. Germline V gene lookup returns CDR1 KGHDR and CDR2 SFDVKD. The CDR3 covers 21 residues. CDR3 DNA sequence: TGTGCCACCAGTGATTTGGGGTCCCGGCAGGGGTCCTTCTCTAGCACAGATACGCAGTATTTT. Translated: CATSDLGSRQGSFSSTDTQYF.

The chain combines TRBV7-2 with TRBJ2-5; 8 bases line up with TRBD1. The V gene end was trimmed by 3 bases and the J gene end by 4 bases; junction bases not matched to a gene: 4. This CDR3 region has 14 residues. Germline loops: CDR1 SGHTA, CDR2 FQGNSA. CDR3 residues: CASSFGQGLETQYF. The CDR3 coding sequence is TGTGCCAGCAGCTTCGGACAGGGACTAGAGACCCAGTACTTC.

The genes are TRBV19 and TRBJ2-1; maybe TRBD2 (6 bases). Germline values: CDR1 LNHDA, CDR2 SQIVND (reference sequence). V lost 0 bases and J 8 bases, leaving 23 bases between the germline ends. The CDR3 runs 18 residues. The CDR3 DNA reads as TGTGCCAGTAGTATAGATTCAGGAGGGCCTGGTTATGTGGATGAGCAGTTCTTC. This sequence encodes CASSIDSGGPGYVDEQFF.

This sequence joins TRBV27 and TRBJ2-5; TRBD2 aligns across 7 bases. Germline-derived CDR1 and CDR2 are MNHEY and SMNVEV (reference sequence). CDR3 size: 15 residues. V dropped 1 base and J dropped 5; count of bases not matched to a gene: 7. The CDR3 spells CASSLYGGGRETQYF. CDR3 nucleotide sequence: TGTGCCAGCAGTTTATATGGCGGGGGACGGGAGACCCAGTACTTC.

J is TRBJ1-3 and V is TRBV2, with D possibly being TRBD1 (5 bases). This CDR3 region has 14 residues. V lost 6 bases to trimming and J lost 4 bases, with 13 bases between them. Germline CDR1 reads SNHLY; CDR2 reads FYNNEI. CDR3 in DNA: TGTGCCAGCAGGAAGACAGTCTTCGGAAACACCATATATTTT. It codes for CASRKTVFGNTIYF. The entire variable domain, with the rest obtained from reference TRBV2 and TRBJ1-3, is as follows: EPEVTQTPSHQVTQMGQEVILRCVPISNHLYFYWYRQILGQKVEFLVSFYNNEISEKSEIFDDQFSVERPDGSNFTLKIRSTKLEDSAMYFCASRKTVFGNTIYFGEGSWLTVV.

This chain connects TRBV7-2 to TRBJ2-3; D unclear. Trimming stripped 5 bases from V and 4 bases from J, with 16 bases between. CDR1 SGHTA and CDR2 FQGNSA come from the germline V gene. This CDR3 comprises 15 residues. CDR3 protein: CASSPHPLAADTQYF. CDR3 nucleotide sequence: TGTGCCAGCAGCCCCCACCCGCTGGCGGCAGATACGCAGTATTTT.

The chain is built from TRBV7-9 and TRBJ1-4; 7 bases agree with TRBD1. The CDR3 covers 14 residues. The V gene end was trimmed by 1 base and the J gene end by 6 bases; junction bases not matched to a gene: 2. Germline CDR1 reads SEHNR; CDR2 reads FQNEAQ (reference sequence). This CDR3 reads CASSLGQGDEKLFF. Written as DNA, the CDR3 is TGTGCCAGCAGCTTAGGACAGGGTGATGAAAAACTGTTTTTT.

CDR3 DNA: TGTGCCAGCAGTACGGGACAGGTCAATCAGCCCCAGCATTTT. It codes for CASSTGQVNQPQHF. The V gene is TRBV6-5, the J gene TRBJ1-5, with 8 bases that match TRBD1. CDR1 is MNHEY, CDR2 SVGAGI, per germline. Trimming took 5 bases from V and 3 from J; bases not matched to a gene: 3. This CDR3 has 14 residues.

The chain employs TRBV30 and TRBJ1-1; D uncertain. The CDR3 extends over 12 amino acids. From germline, CDR1 is GTSNPN and CDR2 SVGIG (reference sequence). V was clipped by 0 bases and J by 8 bases, with 10 bases between them. The CDR3: CAWSVSSVEAFF. CDR3 DNA sequence: TGTGCCTGGAGTGTAAGTTCGGTAGAAGCTTTCTTT.

This sequence joins TRBV19 and TRBJ1-4, with TRBD1 identical over 7 bases. This CDR3 spans 15 amino acids. Looked up from germline, CDR1 is LNHDA and CDR2 is SQIVND (reference sequence). Germline trimming cut 2 bases from V and 5 bases from J; bases unmatched to any gene: 5. The CDR3 region is CASSIRTGRNEKLFF. Here the CDR3 DNA reads TGTGCCAGTAGTATAAGGACAGGACGGAATGAAAAACTGTTTTTT. Based on the CDR3 plus reference TRBV19 and TRBJ1-4, the full variable domain is DGGITQSPKYLFRKEGQNVTLSCEQNLNHDAMYWYRQDPGQGLRLIYYSQIVNDFQKGDIAEGYSVSREKKESFPLTVTSAQKNPTAFYLCASSIRTGRNEKLFFGSGTQLSVL.

The J gene is TRBJ1-3, the V gene TRBV15, with D unclear. The germline CDR1 and CDR2 sequences are LNHNV and YYDKDF (reference sequence). The CDR3 is 15 residues long. The germline V and J ends were trimmed by 0 bases and 4 bases, with 10 bases remaining between them. DNA of the CDR3: TGTGCCACCAGCAGAGATCGAGGGATCGGAAACACCATATATTTT. Protein: CATSRDRGIGNTIYF. Using reference TRBV15 and TRBJ1-3 for the parts outside the CDR3, the full variable domain is DAMVIQNPRYQVTQFGKPVTLSCSQTLNHNVMYWYQQKSSQAPKLLFHYYDKDFNNEADTPDNFQSRRPNTSFCFLDIRSPGLGDTAMYLCATSRDRGIGNTIYFGEGSWLTVV.

The CDR3 nucleotides are TGTGCCAGCAGTACCACCGGGGACTATGGCTACACCTTC. Its protein is CASSTTGDYGYTF. This chain joins TRBV12-3 or TRBV12-4 and TRBJ1-2; D remains unclear. V was trimmed by 5 bases and J by 3 bases, leaving 10 bases between them. The CDR3 covers 13 residues.

The chain uses TRBV27 and TRBJ1-3, with D possibly matching TRBD1 (5 bases). Per the germline V gene, CDR1 is MNHEY and CDR2 is SMNVEV (reference sequence). V lost 8 bases to trimming and J lost 0 bases, with 14 bases between them. The CDR3 runs to 15 residues. The CDR3 DNA reads TGTGCCAGCCGAGGACGGGGGAACTCTGGAAACACCATATATTTT. As protein: CASRGRGNSGNTIYF.

This clone occurred once. DNA for the CDR3: TGTGCCAGTAGGGGACAGGGGGGTGGTGAGCAGTTCTTC. Its protein is CASRGQGGGEQFF. J is TRBJ2-1 and V is TRBV19, with 11 bases lining up with TRBD1. In germline, CDR1 is LNHDA, CDR2 SQIVND (reference sequence). This CDR3 is built from 13 residues. V trimming: 6 bases; J trimming: 9 bases; junction bases outside the gene matches: 4.

The V gene is TRBV4-1, the J gene TRBJ2-2; 8 bases match TRBD1. Germline lookup yields CDR1 MGHRA and CDR2 YSYEKL. The CDR3 is 18 amino acids. J was trimmed by 1 base and V by 4 bases; bases with no gene match: 11. The CDR3 reads CASSPGGAGSVNTGELFF. Here the CDR3 DNA reads TGCGCCAGCAGCCCAGGGGGCGCCGGATCGGTGAACACCGGGGAGCTGTTTTTT.

The chain joins TRBV7-2 to TRBJ1-2; the match to TRBD1 covers 9 bases. Germline loops: CDR1 SGHTA, CDR2 FQGNSA. The ends lost 1 base at V and 2 bases at J; junction bases unmatched: 2. This CDR3 contains 15 residues. The CDR3 sequence: CASSLGGTGNYGYTF. The CDR3 DNA reads TGTGCCAGCAGCTTAGGGGGGACAGGGAACTATGGCTACACCTTC.

The V gene is TRBV10-1, the J gene TRBJ1-6; a possible D gene is TRBD1 (6 bases). Germline CDR1 and CDR2: WNHNN and SYGVQD (reference sequence). The CDR3 covers 13 residues. V gave up 10 bases and J gave up 6 bases, with 13 bases separating them. The CDR3 DNA reads TGCGCCATACTGGACAGCTCTAATTCACCCCTCCACTTT. This translates into CAILDSSNSPLHF.

This clone was detected only once. Sequence at one end of the junction differs from germline and may be a read error. The rearrangement links TRBV7-7 to TRBJ2-2, with a possible D match to TRBD2 (5 bases). Germline V lookup: CDR1 SSHAT, CDR2 FNYEAQ (reference sequence). The CDR3 contains 13 residues. In DNA, the CDR3 is TGTGCTAGCAGCCCCCGGGAAACCGGGGAGCTGTTTTTT. It translates to CASSPRETGELFF.

This clone was detected only a few times. The chain carries TRBV2 and TRBJ2-7; D gene unclear. Germline V gives CDR1 SNHLY, CDR2 FYNNEI. V lost 4 bases, J lost 2 bases, and 3 bases lay in between. CDR3 length: 11 residues. The CDR3 reads CASSVAYEQYF. The CDR3 DNA follows: TGTGCCAGCAGTGTAGCCTACGAGCAGTACTTC.

The chain employs TRBV28 and TRBJ2-1; weak D call: TRBD2 (5 bases). V lost 4 bases to trimming and J lost 10 bases, with 11 bases between them. CDR1 and CDR2 from the germline V gene are MDHEN and SYDVKM. CDR3 length: 12 amino acids. In nucleotides, the CDR3 is TGTGCCAGCAGTTCGCCAGTAGCGGAGCAGTTCTTC. Translation: CASSSPVAEQFF.

The chain has TRBV13 and TRBJ2-3; TRBD2 matches 8 bases. Germline-derived CDR1 and CDR2 are PRHDT and FYEKMQ (reference sequence). J gave up 4 bases and V 4 bases, and 4 bases lay outside the gene matches. CDR3 size: 14 residues. The CDR3 protein is CASSSSSGSDTQYF. The CDR3 DNA reads TGTGCCAGCAGCTCCTCTAGCGGGTCAGATACGCAGTATTTT.

The rearrangement links TRBV9 to TRBJ2-2; 13 nucleotides line up with TRBD2. Germline V gene sequence: CDR1 SGDLS, CDR2 YYNGEE. The V gene end was trimmed by 0 bases and the J gene end by 5 bases; junction bases not matched to a gene: 1. CDR3 length equals 16 residues. CDR3 in amino acids: CASSVGTSGGTGELFF. The CDR3 region has the DNA TGTGCCAGCAGCGTAGGGACTAGCGGGGGTACCGGGGAGCTGTTTTTT. Filled out from reference TRBV9 and TRBJ2-2, the complete variable domain reads DSGVTQTPKHLITATGQRVTLRCSPRSGDLSVYWYQQSLDQGLQFLIQYYNGEERAKGNILERFSAQQFPDLHSELNLSSLELGDSALYFCASSVGTSGGTGELFFGEGSRLTVL.

This clone was counted between two and nine times. V gene TRBV9 combines with J gene TRBJ2-1, with 15 bases that match TRBD2. Germline-derived CDR1 and CDR2 are SGDLS and YYNGEE. The CDR3 runs 17 residues. The V and J ends lost 3 bases and 5 bases, in that order; junction bases with no gene match: 6. CDR3 sequence: CASSAGLAGGWDNEQFF. Written as DNA, the CDR3 is TGTGCCAGCAGCGCGGGACTAGCGGGAGGATGGGACAATGAGCAGTTCTTC. The variable domain in full, completed from reference TRBV9 and TRBJ2-1, reads DSGVTQTPKHLITATGQRVTLRCSPRSGDLSVYWYQQSLDQGLQFLIQYYNGEERAKGNILERFSAQQFPDLHSELNLSSLELGDSALYFCASSAGLAGGWDNEQFFGPGTRLTVL.